These T cell receptor beta chains were read from a single sample in a study of T cell changes during pregnancy in multiple sclerosis. Only in-frame clones appear in the TCRdb table, and some are missing; sequencing was by immunoSEQ multiplex PCR. This sample yields 70,000 to 100,000 clones, of which 80% to 95% are seen a single time; 1.5% belongs to the top ten. The specimen comprised peripheral blood, sampled in the first trimester of pregnancy. Source of these receptors: a female donor with multiple sclerosis, enrolled in a pregnancy study. CDR3s include the opening cysteine and the closing phenylalanine or tryptophan. The D gene is left open where the match is weak. Only some rows state a clone size, as once, few, many or a class for expanded clones.

TRBV6-1,13,.,TRBJ1-2,TRBD1,TGTGCCAGCAGTGAAGCGGGGGGACAGGGCTACACCTTC,CASSEAGGQGYTF
TRBV10-3,16,.,TRBJ2-7,TRBD1,TGTGCCATCAGTGAAGGGCAGGGACAGGGATCCTACGAGCAGTACTTC,CAISEGQGQGSYEQYF
TRBV30,14,.,TRBJ2-7,TRBD1,TGTGCCGGCCGGACAGGGGGTAACCCCTACGAGCAGTACTTC,CAGRTGGNPYEQYF
TRBV7-3,17,.,TRBJ1-5,TRBD1,TGTGCCAGCAGCTTAAACAGGGACAGGGGGTTCGGTCAGCCCCAGCATTTT,CASSLNRDRGFGQPQHF
TRBV2,12,.,TRBJ1-5,.,TGTGCCAGCGATGACGGGTATCAGCCCCAGCATTTT,CASDDGYQPQHF
TRBV7-9,16,.,TRBJ2-2,TRBD1,TGTGCCAGCAGCTCAACAATTCGGACAGGGTTGGGGGAGCTGTTTTTT,CASSSTIRTGLGELFF
TRBV28,17,.,TRBJ2-2,TRBD2,TGTGCCAGCAGTTTACCTCCCGGGACTAGGAGCGCCGGGGAGCTGTTTTTT,CASSLPPGTRSAGELFF
TRBV2,13,.,TRBJ2-2,.,TGTGCCAGCAGACCAACTAGGACCGGGGAGCTGTTTTTT,CASRPTRTGELFF
TRBV6-1,15,many,TRBJ1-5,.,TGTGCCAGCAGTGAAGCTGCAGGGAACAATCAGCCCCAGCATTTT,CASSEAAGNNQPQHF
TRBV11-2,16,.,TRBJ2-7,TRBD2,TGTGCCAGCAGCTTAGAGCTGGGTAGCGGGAGTTACGAGCAGTACTTC,CASSLELGSGSYEQYF
TRBV19,16,.,TRBJ1-5,TRBD1,TGTGCCAGTAGTATAGTCTGGGACAGGGGGCAACAGCCCCAGCATTTT,CASSIVWDRGQQPQHF
TRBV14,16,few,TRBJ1-4,TRBD1,TGTGCCAACCCCTCGGGACAGACCGCAACTAATGAAAAACTGTTTTTT,CANPSGQTATNEKLFF
TRBV5-1,15,.,TRBJ2-1,TRBD2,TGCGCCAGCAGCGAGGCGGGAGGCCGCCGAAATGAGCAGTTCTTC,CASSEAGGRRNEQFF
TRBV9,14,.,TRBJ2-7,.,TGTGCCAGCAGCGTAGGATTAAGGACAGATGAGCAGTACTTC,CASSVGLRTDEQYF
TRBV2,14,.,TRBJ1-1,.,TGTGCCAGCAGTGTTAGGCGGGGGAACACTGAAGCTTTCTTT,CASSVRRGNTEAFF
TRBV27,14,.,TRBJ2-7,TRBD1,TGTGCCAGCAGTTCCGGACAGGCGGTCTACGAGCAGTACTTC,CASSSGQAVYEQYF
TRBV7-8,15,.,TRBJ1-1,.,TGTGCCAGCAGACGTAGTCGGACAGAGAACACTGAAGCTTTCTTT,CASRRSRTENTEAFF
TRBV30,13,.,TRBJ2-3,TRBD2,TGTGCCTGGAGCCTAGCGGGATTAGATACGCAGTATTTT,CAWSLAGLDTQYF
TRBV13,16,.,TRBJ2-2,TRBD1,TGTGCCAGCAGCCCCTCCGGGACAGTTAACACCGGGGAGCTGTTTTTT,CASSPSGTVNTGELFF
TRBV7-9,12,.,TRBJ1-5,.,TGTGCCAGCAGCTTTACGGGTCAGCCCCAGCATTTT,CASSFTGQPQHF
TRBV7-2,14,.,TRBJ2-5,TRBD2,TGTGCCAGCAGCTTGGGACTAGCGGGAGAGACCCAGTACTTC,CASSLGLAGETQYF
TRBV18,15,.,TRBJ1-4,.,TGTGCCAGCTCACCACCACAGGGTAATAATGAAAAACTGTTTTTT,CASSPPQGNNEKLFF
TRBV7-2,18,.,TRBJ2-3,TRBD2,TGTGCCAGCAGCCGTCCGGGACTAGCGGGAGCTAGCACAGATACGCAGTATTTT,CASSRPGLAGASTDTQYF
TRBV6-4,14,.,TRBJ1-2,TRBD1,TGTGCCACCTATTCGGGACAGGGAGCCTATGGCTACACCTTC,CATYSGQGAYGYTF
TRBV5-4,17,.,TRBJ2-5,TRBD2,TGTGCCAGCAGCTTGGATGAGCGGGAGAAGGGTAGAGAGACCCAGTACTTC,CASSLDEREKGRETQYF